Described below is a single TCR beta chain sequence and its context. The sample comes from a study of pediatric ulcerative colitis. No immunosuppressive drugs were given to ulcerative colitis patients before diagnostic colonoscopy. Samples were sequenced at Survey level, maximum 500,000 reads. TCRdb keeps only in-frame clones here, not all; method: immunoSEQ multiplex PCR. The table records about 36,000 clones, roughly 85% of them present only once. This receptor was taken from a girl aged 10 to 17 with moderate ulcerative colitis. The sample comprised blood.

The DNA for the CDR3 is TGTGCCAGCAGCCGGGCGTGGGACGGGACCTCCTACGAGCAGTACTTC. This translates into CASSRAWDGTSYEQYF. The chain links TRBV7-8 to TRBJ2-7, with D perhaps assigned TRBD1 or TRBD2 (5 bases each). Germline CDR1 SGHVS, CDR2 FQNEAQ. This CDR3 contains 16 residues. With 5 bases removed from V and 0 bases from J, the gap between germline ends came to 17 bases.